This TCR beta chain was obtained from a study of immune evolution from preneoplasia to lung adenocarcinoma (dated by TCRdb to 2020 to 2023). Broadly, across the study: HLA loss of heterozygosity was seen in about 7%, 15% and 30% of AIS, MIA and ADC lesions, and in no AAH lesions. The immune data were combined with whole exome sequencing and methylation data from the same cohort of nodules. Resected precursor lesions (AAH, AIS, MIA) and invasive adenocarcinomas were compared with paired morphologically normal lung tissue. The study profiled immune contexture across lung adenocarcinoma precursors and invasive adenocarcinoma using immune gene expression, TCR sequencing and multiplex immunofluorescence. POLYSOLVER was used to infer Class I HLA alleles from exome data, while LOHHLA was used to detect allele-specific HLA loss. Sample size was determined by specimen availability and not by a prior power calculation. The study reported that 85 to 130 samples were used for TCR sequencing. A total of under 55 patients contributed TCR sequencing data. A total of some 55 patients with pulmonary nodules who underwent surgical resection were included in the overall cohort. Overall results and qualifications from the work: Clonality was highest in normal lung, while later-stage lesions appeared to have lower clonality but higher T cell density and diversity. Because every patient came from Japan and China, how well the results apply to Western populations was uncertain. Compared with EGFR-mutant or double wild-type lesions, KRAS-mutant nodules had the highest T cell clonality. The findings rested on association rather than direct causation, and larger cohorts with long-term follow-up and longitudinal biopsies were considered necessary. Normal lung had the highest top T cell clone frequencies, and these frequencies appeared to fall progressively from AAH through AIS, MIA and invasive adenocarcinoma.

Between about 2013 and 2017, the patients underwent resection in either Japan or China. Histologic diagnosis of each case was confirmed independently by two lung cancer pathologists on H&E slides. For nucleic acid extraction, premalignant or tumor cells were enriched by macro-dissection following pathologic assessment. The AllPrep DNA/RNA FFPE Kit was used to isolate DNA from FFPE tissue. Comments on this clone: Its antigen is not yet known. At one end, the junction sequence differs from germline, possibly due to a read error.

The CDR3 runs 11 residues from the cysteine to the phenylalanine. The DNA shown is the 33-base CDR3, in frame from base 1. From the germline V gene, CDR1 is SGHVS and CDR2 is FQNEAQ. TCR beta CDR3 regions were sequenced from DNA using the immunoSEQ hsTCRbeta Kit. As for the authors' bioinformatics: The ImmunoSEQ Analyzer was used to analyse the TCR sequencing data. T cell clonality was calculated on productive rearrangements as 1 minus Pielou's evenness. T cell diversity was measured with the inverse Simpson index on productive templates. T cell density was expressed as TCR beta template counts normalized to usable DNA, with usable DNA estimated by amplifying and sequencing housekeeping genes. Two-sided Kruskal-Wallis tests were used to compare TCR metrics across histologic stages. Drawn from immuneACCESS, this table holds only the in-frame rearrangements with V and J called that TCRdb kept. Clones are partly lost; checked studies trace under half to an unresolved V gene and leave the rest unexplained. The V and J calls and clone size are taken from that table; D and trimming were inferred from the DNA. In this sample the table shows roughly 28,000 clones, just under 75% of which occur a single time. The top ten clonotypes cover 5% to 7% of the sample.

In this chain, TRBV7-8 is recombined with TRBJ1-2; the D gene is possibly TRBD1, with 5 bases matching. Sequencing was carried out using FFPE invasive lung adenocarcinoma tissue. In light of the paper, this sample's cell subset or site label describes: frankly invasive lung adenocarcinoma (ADC). The TCR was taken from a person between 55 and 69 years old with invasive lung adenocarcinoma. Some clones in this sample may be carry-over from other donors' samples. The bases read TGTGCCAGCAGCTCACCGGGACCGCGAATTTTC. The resulting protein is CASSSPGPRIF.